The present entry profiles one TCR beta chain with its context. The antigen is not known. These data belong to a study of OX40 agonist ivuxolimab in advanced cancers. Background on the study: Three patients had partial responses: one hepatocellular carcinoma, two cutaneous melanoma.

Germline V lookup: CDR1 MNHNY, CDR2 SVGAGI (reference sequence). V lost 7 bases to trimming and J lost 9 bases; unmatched junction nucleotides: 11. The CDR3 runs to 14 residues. The data were produced by immunoSEQ multiplex PCR, yet TCRdb's version contains in-frame clones alone and is incomplete. Here the sample spans fewer than 70,000 clones, roughly 87% being singletons. Study-wide findings and caveats: In the expanded peripheral T cells, antigen specificity was never determined.

This sequence was found in an adult with an advanced solid tumor such as melanoma, head and neck, liver or kidney cancer. The V and J genes are TRBV6-6 and TRBJ2-1; 8 bases align to TRBD1. Sample: CD4+ or CD8+ T cells sorted from blood, taken in a trial of the OX40 agonist ivuxolimab. CDR3 loop: CASIRGTGLGEQFF. The CDR3 nucleotides are TGTGCCAGCATCCGAGGGACAGGCCTGGGTGAGCAGTTCTTC.